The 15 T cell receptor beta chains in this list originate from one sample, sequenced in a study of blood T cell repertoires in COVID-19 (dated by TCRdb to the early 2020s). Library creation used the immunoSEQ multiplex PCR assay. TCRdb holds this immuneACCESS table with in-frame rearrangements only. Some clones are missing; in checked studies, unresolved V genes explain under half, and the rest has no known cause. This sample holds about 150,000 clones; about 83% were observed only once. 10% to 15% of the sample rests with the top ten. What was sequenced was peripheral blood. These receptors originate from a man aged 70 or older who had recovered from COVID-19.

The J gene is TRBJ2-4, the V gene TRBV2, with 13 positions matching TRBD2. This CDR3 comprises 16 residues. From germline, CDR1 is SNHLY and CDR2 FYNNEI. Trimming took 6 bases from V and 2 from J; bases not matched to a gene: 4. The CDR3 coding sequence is TGTGCCAGCAGGAGGACTAGCGGGAGTCCCAAAAACATTCAGTACTTC. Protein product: CASRRTSGSPKNIQYF.

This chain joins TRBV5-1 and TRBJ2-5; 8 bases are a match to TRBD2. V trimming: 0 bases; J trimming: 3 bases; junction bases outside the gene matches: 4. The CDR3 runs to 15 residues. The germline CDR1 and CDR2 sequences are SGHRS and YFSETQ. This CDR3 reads CASSLDGSGEETQYF. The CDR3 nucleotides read TGCGCCAGCAGCTTGGATGGTAGCGGGGAAGAGACCCAGTACTTC.

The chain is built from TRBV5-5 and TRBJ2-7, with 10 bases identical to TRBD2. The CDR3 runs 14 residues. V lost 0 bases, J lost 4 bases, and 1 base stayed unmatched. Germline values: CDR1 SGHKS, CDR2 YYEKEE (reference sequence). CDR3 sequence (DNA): TGTGCCAGCAGCTTGGGGACTAGCGGATACGAGCAGTACTTC. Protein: CASSLGTSGYEQYF.

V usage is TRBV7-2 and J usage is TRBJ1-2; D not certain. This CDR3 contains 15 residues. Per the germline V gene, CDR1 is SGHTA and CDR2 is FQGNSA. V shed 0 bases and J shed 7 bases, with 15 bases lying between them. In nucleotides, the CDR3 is TGTGCCAGCAGCTTAGCGGCGGGATCGGAGGGTGGCTACACCTTC. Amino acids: CASSLAAGSEGGYTF.

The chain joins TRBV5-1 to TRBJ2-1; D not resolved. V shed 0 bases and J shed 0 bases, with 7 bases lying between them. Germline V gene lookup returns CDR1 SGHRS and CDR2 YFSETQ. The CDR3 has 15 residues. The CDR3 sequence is CASSLAVSSYNEQFF. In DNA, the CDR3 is TGCGCCAGCAGCTTGGCGGTGAGCTCCTACAATGAGCAGTTCTTC.

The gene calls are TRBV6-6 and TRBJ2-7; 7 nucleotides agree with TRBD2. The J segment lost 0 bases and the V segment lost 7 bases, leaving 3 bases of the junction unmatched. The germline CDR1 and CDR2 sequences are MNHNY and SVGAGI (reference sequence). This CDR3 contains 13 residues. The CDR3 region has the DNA TGTGCCAGCACCCTAGCGGACTCCTACGAGCAGTACTTC. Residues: CASTLADSYEQYF.

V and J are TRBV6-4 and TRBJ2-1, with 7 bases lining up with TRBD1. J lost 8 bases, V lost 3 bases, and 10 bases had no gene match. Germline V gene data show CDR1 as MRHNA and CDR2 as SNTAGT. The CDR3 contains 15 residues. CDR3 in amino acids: CASSDQGESWHEQFF. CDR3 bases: TGTGCCAGCAGTGATCAGGGGGAATCCTGGCATGAGCAGTTCTTC.

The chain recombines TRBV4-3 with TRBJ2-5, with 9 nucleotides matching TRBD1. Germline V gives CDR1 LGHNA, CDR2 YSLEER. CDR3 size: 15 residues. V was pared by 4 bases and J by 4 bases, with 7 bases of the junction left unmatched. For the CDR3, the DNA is TGCGCCAGCAGCCGTGGACAGGGGATTTTAGAGACCCAGTACTTC. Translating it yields CASSRGQGILETQYF.

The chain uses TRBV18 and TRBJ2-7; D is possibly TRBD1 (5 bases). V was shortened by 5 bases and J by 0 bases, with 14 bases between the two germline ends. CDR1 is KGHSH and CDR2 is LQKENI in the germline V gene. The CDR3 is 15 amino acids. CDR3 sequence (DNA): TGTGCCAGCTCAGTAGGGGATACCAGCTCCTACGAGCAGTACTTC. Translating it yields CASSVGDTSSYEQYF.

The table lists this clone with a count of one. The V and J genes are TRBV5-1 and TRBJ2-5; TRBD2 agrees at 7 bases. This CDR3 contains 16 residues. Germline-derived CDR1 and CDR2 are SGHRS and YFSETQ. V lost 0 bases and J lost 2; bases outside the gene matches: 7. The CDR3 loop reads CASSLGIASGQETQYF. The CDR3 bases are TGCGCCAGCAGCTTGGGGATCGCTAGCGGTCAAGAGACCCAGTACTTC.

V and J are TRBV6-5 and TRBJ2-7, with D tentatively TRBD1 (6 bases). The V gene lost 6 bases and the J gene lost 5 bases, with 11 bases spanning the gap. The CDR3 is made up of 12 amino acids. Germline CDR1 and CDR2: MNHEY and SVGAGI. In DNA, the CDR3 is TGTGCCAGCAGCTCCCCAGGGGACGAGCAGTACTTC. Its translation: CASSSPGDEQYF.

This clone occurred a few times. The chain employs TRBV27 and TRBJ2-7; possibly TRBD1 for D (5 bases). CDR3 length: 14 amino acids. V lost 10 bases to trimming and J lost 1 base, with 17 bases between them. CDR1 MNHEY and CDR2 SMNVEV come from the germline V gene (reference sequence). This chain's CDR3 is CATRRTPDSYEQYF. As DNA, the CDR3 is TGTGCCACGAGAAGGACACCGGATTCCTACGAGCAGTACTTC.

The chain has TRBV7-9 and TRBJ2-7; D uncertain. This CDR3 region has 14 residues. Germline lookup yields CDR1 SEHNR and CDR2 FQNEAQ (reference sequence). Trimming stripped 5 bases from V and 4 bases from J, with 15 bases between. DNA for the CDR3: TGTGCCAGCAGCCTCCCCGAGCGCTTATACGAGCAGTACTTC. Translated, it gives CASSLPERLYEQYF.

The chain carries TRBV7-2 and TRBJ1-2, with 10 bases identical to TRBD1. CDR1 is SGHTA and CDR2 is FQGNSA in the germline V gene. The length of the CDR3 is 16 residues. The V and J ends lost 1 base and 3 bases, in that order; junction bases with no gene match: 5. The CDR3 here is CASSLVGTGDYYGYTF. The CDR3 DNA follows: TGTGCCAGCAGCTTAGTTGGGACAGGGGATTACTATGGCTACACCTTC.

The CDR3 region has the DNA TGTGCCAGCAGACGGGACTCCAAGGGGGAGCAGTACTTC. Protein: CASRRDSKGEQYF. The gene calls are TRBV6-5 and TRBJ2-7, with D perhaps TRBD2 (6 bases). Trimming removed 6 bases from V and 7 bases from J, with 16 bases in between. The germline gives CDR1 MNHEY, CDR2 SVGAGI. This CDR3 is built from 13 residues.